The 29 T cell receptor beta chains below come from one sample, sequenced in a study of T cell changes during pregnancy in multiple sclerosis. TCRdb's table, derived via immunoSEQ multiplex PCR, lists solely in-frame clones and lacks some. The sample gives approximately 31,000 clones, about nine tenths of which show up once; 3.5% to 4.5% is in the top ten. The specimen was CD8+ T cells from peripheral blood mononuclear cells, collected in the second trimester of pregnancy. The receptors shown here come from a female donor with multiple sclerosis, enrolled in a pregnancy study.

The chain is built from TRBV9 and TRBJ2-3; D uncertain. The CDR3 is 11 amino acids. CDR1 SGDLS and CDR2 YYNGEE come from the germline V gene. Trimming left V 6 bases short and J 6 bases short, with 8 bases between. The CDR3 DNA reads TGTGCCAGCACAGGTGGGGATACGCAGTATTTT. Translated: CASTGGDTQYF.

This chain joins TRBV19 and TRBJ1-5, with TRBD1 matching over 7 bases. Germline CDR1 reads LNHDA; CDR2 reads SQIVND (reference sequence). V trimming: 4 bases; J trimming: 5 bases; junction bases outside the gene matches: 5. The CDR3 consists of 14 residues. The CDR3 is CASSTLRGHQPQHF. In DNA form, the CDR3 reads TGTGCCAGTAGTACCTTAAGGGGGCATCAGCCCCAGCATTTT.

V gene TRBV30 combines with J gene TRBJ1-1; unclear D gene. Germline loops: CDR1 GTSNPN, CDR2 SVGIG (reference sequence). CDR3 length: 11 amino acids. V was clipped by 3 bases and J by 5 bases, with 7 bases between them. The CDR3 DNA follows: TGTGCCTGGAGCCACGGGACTGAAGCTTTCTTT. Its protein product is CAWSHGTEAFF.

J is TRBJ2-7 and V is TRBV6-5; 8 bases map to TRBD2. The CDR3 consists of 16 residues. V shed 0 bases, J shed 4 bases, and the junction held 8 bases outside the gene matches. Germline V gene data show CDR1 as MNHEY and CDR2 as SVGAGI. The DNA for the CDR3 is TGTGCCAGCAGTTACTCGCTCCTCGGGGGGGAATACGAGCAGTACTTC. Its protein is CASSYSLLGGEYEQYF.

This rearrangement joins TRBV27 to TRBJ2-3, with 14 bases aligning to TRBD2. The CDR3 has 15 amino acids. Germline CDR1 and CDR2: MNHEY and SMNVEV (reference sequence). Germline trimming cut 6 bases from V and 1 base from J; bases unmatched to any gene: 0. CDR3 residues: CASRTSGGGTDTQYF. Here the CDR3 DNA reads TGTGCCAGCAGGACTAGCGGGGGGGGCACAGATACGCAGTATTTT.

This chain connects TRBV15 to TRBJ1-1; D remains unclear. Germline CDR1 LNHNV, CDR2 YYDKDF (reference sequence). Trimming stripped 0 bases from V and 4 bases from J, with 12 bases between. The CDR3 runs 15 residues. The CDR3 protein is CATSRDLLGVTEAFF. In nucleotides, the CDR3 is TGTGCCACCAGCAGAGACCTCCTAGGCGTCACTGAAGCTTTCTTT.

The CDR3 DNA follows: TGTGCCAGCAGTTTCACAGGGGCCGGGGTAGGGGAGCAGTACTTC. Translating it yields CASSFTGAGVGEQYF. The rearrangement joins TRBV27 to TRBJ2-7, with 7 bases that match TRBD1. Germline V gene sequence: CDR1 MNHEY, CDR2 SMNVEV (reference sequence). This CDR3 is built from 15 residues. Trimming at V came to 3 bases and at J to 7 bases, leaving 12 bases not matched to a gene.

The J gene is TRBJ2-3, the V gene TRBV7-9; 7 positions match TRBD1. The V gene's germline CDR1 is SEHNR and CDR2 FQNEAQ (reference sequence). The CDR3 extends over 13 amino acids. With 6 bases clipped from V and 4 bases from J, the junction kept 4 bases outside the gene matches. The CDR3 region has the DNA TGTGCCAGCAGAGACAGGGTGGCAGATACGCAGTATTTT. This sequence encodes CASRDRVADTQYF.

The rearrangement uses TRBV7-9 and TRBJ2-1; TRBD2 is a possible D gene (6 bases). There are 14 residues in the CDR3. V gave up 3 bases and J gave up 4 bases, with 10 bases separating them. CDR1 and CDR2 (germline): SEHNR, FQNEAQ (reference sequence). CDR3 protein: CASSFGTSYNEQFF. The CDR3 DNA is TGTGCCAGCAGCTTTGGGACTTCTTACAATGAGCAGTTCTTC.

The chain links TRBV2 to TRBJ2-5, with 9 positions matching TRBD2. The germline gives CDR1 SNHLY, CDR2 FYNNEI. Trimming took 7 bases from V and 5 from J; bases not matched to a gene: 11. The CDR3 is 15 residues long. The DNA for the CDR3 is TGTGCCAGCACATCTAGCGGGAAAATTGGGGAGACCCAGTACTTC. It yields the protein CASTSSGKIGETQYF.

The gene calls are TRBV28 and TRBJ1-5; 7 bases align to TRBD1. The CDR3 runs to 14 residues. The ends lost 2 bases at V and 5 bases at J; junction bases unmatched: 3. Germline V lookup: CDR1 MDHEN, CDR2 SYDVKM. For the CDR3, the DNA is TGTGCCAGCAGTTTAAGACAGGGAGATCAGCCCCAGCATTTT. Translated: CASSLRQGDQPQHF.

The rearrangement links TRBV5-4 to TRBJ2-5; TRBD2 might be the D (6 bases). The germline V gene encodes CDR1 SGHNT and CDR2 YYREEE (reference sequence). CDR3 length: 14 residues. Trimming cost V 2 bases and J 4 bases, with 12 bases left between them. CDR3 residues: CASSFLGGRETQYF. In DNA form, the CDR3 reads TGTGCCAGCAGCTTTTTGGGGGGAAGAGAGACCCAGTACTTC. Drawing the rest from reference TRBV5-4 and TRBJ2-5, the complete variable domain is ETGVTQSPTHLIKTRGQQVTLRCSSQSGHNTVSWYQQALGQGPQFIFQYYREEENGRGNFPPRFSGLQFPNYSSELNVNALELDDSALYLCASSFLGGRETQYFGPGTRLLVL.

The CDR3 nucleotides read TGCGCCAGCAGCTTGGGGCTAGCGATCTCCTACAATGAGCAGTTCTTC. Residues: CASSLGLAISYNEQFF. J is TRBJ2-1 and V is TRBV5-1; the D gene is possibly TRBD2 (6 bases). Germline V gives CDR1 SGHRS, CDR2 YFSETQ. This CDR3 region has 16 residues. Trimming stripped 0 bases from V and 0 bases from J, with 10 bases between.

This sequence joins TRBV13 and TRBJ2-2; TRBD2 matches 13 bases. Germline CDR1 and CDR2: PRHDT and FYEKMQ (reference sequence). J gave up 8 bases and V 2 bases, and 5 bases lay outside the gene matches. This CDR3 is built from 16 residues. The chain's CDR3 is CASSLRLAGGSGELFF. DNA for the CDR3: TGTGCCAGCAGCTTACGACTAGCGGGAGGTAGTGGGGAGCTGTTTTTT.

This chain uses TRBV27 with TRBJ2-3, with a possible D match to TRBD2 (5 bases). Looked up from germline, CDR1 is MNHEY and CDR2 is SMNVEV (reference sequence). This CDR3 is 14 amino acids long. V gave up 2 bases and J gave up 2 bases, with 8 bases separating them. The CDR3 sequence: CASSLEGNTDTQYF. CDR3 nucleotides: TGTGCCAGCAGTTTAGAGGGCAACACAGATACGCAGTATTTT.

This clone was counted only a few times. The DNA for the CDR3 is TGCAGCGTTCCTGGGGGGTACACTGAAGCTTTCTTT. It translates to CSVPGGYTEAFF. The chain combines TRBV29-1 with TRBJ1-1, with D possibly being TRBD1 (5 bases). The V gene lost 5 bases and the J gene lost 3 bases, with 10 bases spanning the gap. The length of the CDR3 is 12 residues. CDR1 is SQVTM, CDR2 ANQGSEA, per germline.

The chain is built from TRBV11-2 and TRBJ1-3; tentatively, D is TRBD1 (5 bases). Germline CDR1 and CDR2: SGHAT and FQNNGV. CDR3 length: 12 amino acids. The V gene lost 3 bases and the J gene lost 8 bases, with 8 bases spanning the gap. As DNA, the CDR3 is TGTGCCAGCAGCTTTGGGGGGGACACCATATATTTT. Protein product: CASSFGGDTIYF.

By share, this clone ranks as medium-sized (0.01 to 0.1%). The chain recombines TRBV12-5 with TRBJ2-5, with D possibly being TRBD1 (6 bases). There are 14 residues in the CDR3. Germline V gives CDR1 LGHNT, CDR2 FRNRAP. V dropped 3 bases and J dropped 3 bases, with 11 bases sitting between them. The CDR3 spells CASGFLDSEETQYF. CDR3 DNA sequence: TGTGCTAGTGGTTTCTTGGACAGCGAAGAGACCCAGTACTTC.

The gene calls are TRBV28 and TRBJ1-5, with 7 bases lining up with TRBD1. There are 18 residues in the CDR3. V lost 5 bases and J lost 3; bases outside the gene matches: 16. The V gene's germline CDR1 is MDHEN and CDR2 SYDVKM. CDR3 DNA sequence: TGTGCCAGCAGTGGTCGACAGGGTGATGTCTGGGTCAATCAGCCCCAGCATTTT. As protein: CASSGRQGDVWVNQPQHF.

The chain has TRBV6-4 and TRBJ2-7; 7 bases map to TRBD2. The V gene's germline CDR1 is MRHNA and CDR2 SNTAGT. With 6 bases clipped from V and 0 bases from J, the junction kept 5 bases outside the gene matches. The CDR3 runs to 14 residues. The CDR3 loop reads CASRLAESSYEQYF. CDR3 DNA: TGTGCCAGCAGGCTAGCGGAAAGCTCCTACGAGCAGTACTTC.

As DNA, the CDR3 is TGTGCCAGCAGCCTTGGGACTAGCGGTATTGAGCAGTTCTTC. Translating gives CASSLGTSGIEQFF. J is TRBJ2-1 and V is TRBV13; the match to TRBD2 covers 11 bases. Germline V gene sequence: CDR1 PRHDT, CDR2 FYEKMQ (reference sequence). The length of the CDR3 is 14 residues. V was clipped by 5 bases and J by 9 bases; unmatched bases: 6.

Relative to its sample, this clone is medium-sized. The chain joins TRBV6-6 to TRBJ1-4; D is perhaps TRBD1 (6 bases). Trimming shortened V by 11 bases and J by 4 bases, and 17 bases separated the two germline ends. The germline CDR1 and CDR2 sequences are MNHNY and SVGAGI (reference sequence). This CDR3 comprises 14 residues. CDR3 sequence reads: CAASHTGNNEKLFF. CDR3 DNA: TGTGCCGCCTCCCATACAGGGAATAATGAAAAACTGTTTTTT.

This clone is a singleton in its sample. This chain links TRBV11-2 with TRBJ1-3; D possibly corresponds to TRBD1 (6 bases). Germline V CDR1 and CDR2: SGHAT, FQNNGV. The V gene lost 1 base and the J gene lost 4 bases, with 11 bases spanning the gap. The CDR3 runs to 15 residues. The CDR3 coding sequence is TGTGCCAGCAGCTTAGGCAGGGGCGGCGGAAACACCATATATTTT. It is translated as CASSLGRGGGNTIYF.

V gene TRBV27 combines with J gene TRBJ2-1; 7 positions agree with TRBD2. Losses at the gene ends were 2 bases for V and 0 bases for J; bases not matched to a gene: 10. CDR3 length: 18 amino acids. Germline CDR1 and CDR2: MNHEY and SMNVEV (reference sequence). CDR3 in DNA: TGTGCCAGCAGTTTAGGCGGAGGCGGGGGAAGCTCCTACAATGAGCAGTTCTTC. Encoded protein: CASSLGGGGGSSYNEQFF.

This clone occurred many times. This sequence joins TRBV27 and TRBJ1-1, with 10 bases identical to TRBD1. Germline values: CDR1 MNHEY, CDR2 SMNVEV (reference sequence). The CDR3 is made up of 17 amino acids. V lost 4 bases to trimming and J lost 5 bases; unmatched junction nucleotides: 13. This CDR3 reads CASSSPLGGQGRTEAFF. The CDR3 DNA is TGTGCCAGCAGTTCCCCGTTAGGGGGACAGGGGAGGACTGAAGCTTTCTTT.

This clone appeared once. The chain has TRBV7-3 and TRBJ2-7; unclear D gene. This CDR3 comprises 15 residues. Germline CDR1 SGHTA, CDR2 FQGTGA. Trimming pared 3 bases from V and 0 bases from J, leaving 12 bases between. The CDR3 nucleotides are TGTGCCAGCAGCTTGTGGAAAGGAGACTCCTACGAGCAGTACTTC. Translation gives CASSLWKGDSYEQYF.

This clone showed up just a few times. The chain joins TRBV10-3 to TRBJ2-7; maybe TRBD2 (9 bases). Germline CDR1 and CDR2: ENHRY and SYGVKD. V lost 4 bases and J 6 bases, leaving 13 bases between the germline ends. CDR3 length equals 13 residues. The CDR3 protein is CAISASGTGEQYF. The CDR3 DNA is TGTGCCATCAGTGCTAGCGGGACAGGCGAGCAGTACTTC.

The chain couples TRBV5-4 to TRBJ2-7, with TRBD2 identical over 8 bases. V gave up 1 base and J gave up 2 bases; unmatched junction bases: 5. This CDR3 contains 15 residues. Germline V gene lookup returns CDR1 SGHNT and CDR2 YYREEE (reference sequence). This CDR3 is CASSLRTGGTYEQYF. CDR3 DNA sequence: TGTGCCAGCAGCTTGAGAACGGGAGGGACCTACGAGCAGTACTTC.

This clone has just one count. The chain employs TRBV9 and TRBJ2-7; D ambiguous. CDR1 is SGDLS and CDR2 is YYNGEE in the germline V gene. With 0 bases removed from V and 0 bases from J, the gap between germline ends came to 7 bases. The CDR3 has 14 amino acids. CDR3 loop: CASSVAADSYEQYF. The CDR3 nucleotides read TGTGCCAGCAGCGTAGCGGCGGACTCCTACGAGCAGTACTTC. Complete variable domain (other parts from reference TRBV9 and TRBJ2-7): DSGVTQTPKHLITATGQRVTLRCSPRSGDLSVYWYQQSLDQGLQFLIQYYNGEERAKGNILERFSAQQFPDLHSELNLSSLELGDSALYFCASSVAADSYEQYFGPGTRLTVT.